Shown below are 14 T cell receptor beta chains from a single sample sequenced in a study of T cell repertoires in cytomegalovirus infection. A single record per CDR3 protein comes from TCRdb applying MiXCR to the reads. The table records around 530,000 distinct CDR3 sequences, about a quarter of them present only once. Sample: PBMCs. The receptors here all came from a human donor in good health (CMV status not recorded). Some clones in this sample may be carry-over from other donors' samples.

The chain is built from TRBV19 and TRBJ2-1; no firm D call. The CDR3 has 13 residues. Trimming pared 1 base from V and 10 bases from J, leaving 11 bases between. The germline V gene encodes CDR1 LNHDA and CDR2 SQIVND (reference sequence). In DNA, the CDR3 is TGTGCCAGTAGTATAGCACCAGCTAGGGAGCAGTTCTTC. Translated: CASSIAPAREQFF.

Written as DNA, the CDR3 is TGCGCCAGCAGTAAGACTAGCCAGGGCGGAAACAATGAGCAGTTCTTC. Its protein is CASSKTSQGGNNEQFF. The V and J genes are TRBV23-1 and TRBJ2-1, with TRBD2 matching 7 bases. TRBV23-1 is an open reading frame, and its role is uncertain. V lost 5 bases, J lost 5 bases, and 12 bases stayed unmatched. The length of the CDR3 is 16 residues.

This clonotype turned up a few times. The rearrangement uses TRBV5-1 and TRBJ2-5; 12 bases agree with TRBD2. V dropped 9 bases and J dropped 7; count of bases not matched to a gene: 28. This CDR3 has 20 amino acids. In germline, CDR1 is SGHRS, CDR2 YFSETQ. In DNA, the CDR3 is TGCGCCACAGCTCATGGGGGGTTAGGACAAGGACTAGCGGGAAGTGTGACCCAGTACTTC. This sequence encodes CATAHGGLGQGLAGSVTQYF.

The rearrangement joins TRBV7-6 to TRBJ2-5, with 8 nucleotides matching TRBD1. V gave up 2 bases and J gave up 4 bases; unmatched junction bases: 3. Germline V gene sequence: CDR1 SGHVS, CDR2 FNYEAQ. CDR3 length: 14 amino acids. As DNA, the CDR3 is TGTGCCAGCAGCTTAAGGGACAGGAGAGAGACCCAGTACTTC. Translated, it gives CASSLRDRRETQYF.

The V gene is TRBV12-3 or TRBV12-4, the J gene TRBJ1-4, with D perhaps matching TRBD1 (5 bases). This CDR3 region has 16 residues. V lost 6 bases, J lost 4 bases, and 18 bases lay in between. The CDR3 DNA is TGTGCCAGCAGCTCGCCCGCGACAGCCGATAATGAAAAACTGTTTTTT. This encodes CASSSPATADNEKLFF.

V and J are TRBV6-5 and TRBJ2-3, with 8 bases aligning to TRBD1. The CDR3 consists of 16 residues. Germline V gene data show CDR1 as MNHEY and CDR2 as SVGAGI. J lost 4 bases, V lost 0 bases, and 6 bases had no gene match. The CDR3 loop is CASSYSHDRGSDTQYF. Here the CDR3 DNA reads TGTGCCAGCAGTTACTCGCATGACAGGGGCTCAGATACGCAGTATTTT.

The V gene is TRBV15, the J gene TRBJ2-7, with D possibly matching TRBD1 (5 bases). With 0 bases removed from V and 6 bases from J, the gap between germline ends came to 18 bases. Germline values: CDR1 LNHNV, CDR2 YYDKDF (reference sequence). This CDR3 region has 16 residues. The CDR3 DNA reads TGTGCCACCAGCAGAGAGTCGAGGCAGGGTACGGTCGAGCAGTACTTC. As protein: CATSRESRQGTVEQYF.

At least ten counts were recorded for this clonotype. J is TRBJ2-5 and V is TRBV7-2, with TRBD2 identical over 7 bases. Per the germline V gene, CDR1 is SGHTA and CDR2 is FQGNSA. J was trimmed by 5 bases and V by 7 bases; bases with no gene match: 7. The CDR3 spans 13 residues. The CDR3 DNA is TGTGCCAGCACAAATCGGGGAGGGGAGACCCAGTACTTC. Encoded protein: CASTNRGGETQYF.

The J gene is TRBJ1-2, the V gene TRBV7-9, with D tentatively TRBD1 (6 bases). The CDR3 has 14 residues. Between the trimmed V and J ends, which lost 5 bases and 7 bases, there was a span of 17 bases. CDR1 is SEHNR, CDR2 FQNEAQ, per germline (reference sequence). This chain's CDR3 is CASSQGTPPLGYTF. In nucleotides, the CDR3 is TGTGCCAGCAGCCAAGGGACACCGCCGCTTGGCTACACCTTC.

Here the CDR3 reads CASSLGSWQPQHF. CDR3 nucleotide sequence: TGTGCCAGCAGTTTGGGGAGTTGGCAGCCCCAGCATTTT. The V gene is TRBV12-3 or TRBV12-4, the J gene TRBJ1-5; D is uncertain. CDR3 length: 13 residues. Between the trimmed V and J ends, which lost 3 bases and 7 bases, there was a span of 10 bases.

In nucleotides, the CDR3 is TGTGCCAGCAGTTCGAGGGGGTCCCCGAACCCCTACGAGCAGTACGTC. Protein sequence: CASSSRGSPNPYEQYV. V is TRBV28 and J is TRBJ2-7; maybe TRBD1 (6 bases). Trimming removed 4 bases at V and 2 bases at J, with 18 bases between. Germline assignment: CDR1 MDHEN and CDR2 SYDVKM. This CDR3 has 16 residues.

The rearrangement joins TRBV29-1 to TRBJ2-3; 11 nucleotides line up with TRBD2. The CDR3 consists of 16 residues. Trimming at V came to 2 bases and at J to 5 bases, leaving 9 bases not matched to a gene. Germline V gene lookup returns CDR1 SQVTM and CDR2 ANQGSEA. CDR3 residues: CSVELPSGRKGDTQYF. The DNA for the CDR3 is TGCAGCGTTGAATTGCCTAGCGGGAGGAAAGGAGATACGCAGTATTTT.

The genes are TRBV5-6 and TRBJ2-3, with 9 positions matching TRBD1. Germline V gene lookup returns CDR1 SGHDT and CDR2 YYEEEE. Trimming took 0 bases from V and 4 from J; bases not matched to a gene: 9. The CDR3 spans 17 residues. DNA for the CDR3: TGTGCCAGCAGCTTGGCCCCGGGACAGGGTCCTCCAGATACGCAGTATTTT. Translating gives CASSLAPGQGPPDTQYF. The full variable domain, in which reference TRBV5-6 and TRBJ2-3 provide the parts outside the CDR3, is DAGVTQSPTHLIKTRGQQVTLRCSPKSGHDTVSWYQQALGQGPQFIFQYYEEEERQRGNFPDRFSGHQFPNYSSELNVNALLLGDSALYLCASSLAPGQGPPDTQYFGPGTRLTVL.

V is TRBV9 and J is TRBJ2-1; D remains ambiguous. The germline gives CDR1 SGDLS, CDR2 YYNGEE. V was clipped by 4 bases and J by 8 bases, with 10 bases between them. This CDR3 is 12 amino acids long. This CDR3 is CASSQPRHEQFF. The DNA for the CDR3 is TGTGCCAGCAGCCAGCCTAGGCATGAGCAGTTCTTC.